This entry describes one TCR beta chain. V was trimmed by 8 bases and J by 2 bases, leaving 21 bases between them. This CDR3 has 16 amino acids. Germline V gene data show CDR1 as MGHRA and CDR2 as YSYEKL. Profiling relied on immunoSEQ multiplex PCR, and the TCRdb table lists in-frame clones only, not all of them. The data contain almost 500,000 clones, approximately 90% of them singletons. These data are taken from a study of blood T cell repertoires in COVID-19. Study in general: Sites in the United States, Italy and Spain provided acute and convalescent COVID-19 samples. Sources were T cells, B-cell-depleted T cells, or PBMCs; the material itself was cDNA or gDNA.

Participant reports of clinical history set cohort assignment. The rearrangement joins TRBV4-1 to TRBJ1-2; possibly TRBD1 for D (5 bases). The sample was PBMCs or T cells enriched from blood (not recorded which). The sequence derives from a woman in her fifties or sixties who had recovered from COVID-19. Here the CDR3 DNA reads TGCGCCAGCGGGTGGGGGGGAGGATCTGGGAACTATGGCTACACCTTC. Amino acids: CASGWGGGSGNYGYTF.